The sequence of this T cell receptor beta chain was determined in a study of blood T cell repertoires in COVID-19 (dated by TCRdb to 2020 to 2021). About the study as a whole: Collaborator samples came from the United States, Italy and Spain and covered acute and convalescent phases of COVID-19. The material from the prospective study consisted of cDNA or gDNA derived from T cells, B-cell-depleted T cells, or PBMCs. Deeply sampled blood TCRbeta repertoires from subjects exposed to, actively infected with, or recovered from COVID-19 were included in the dataset. The repertoires were released in a freely available public database meant as a resource for research on the immune response to SARS-CoV-2. The samples were drawn from two sources: the first 160 participants of the ongoing ImmuneRACE study, and 1,000 to 1,500 subjects contributed by 6 global collaborators. Sample metadata almost always included a de-identified subject ID, COVID-19 status, age in years and sex. Where available, HLA class I and class II types were taken from metadata supplied by the sample provider and were not determined by assay-based typing.

With regard to this clone: The antigen this receptor binds is unknown. No much larger clonotype is one base removed from it; base qualities were not supplied.

Whole blood was collected in K2EDTA tubes by collaborating institutions according to the institutions' own protocols. For TCRbeta analysis, collaborators shipped samples in one of three forms: frozen whole blood, isolated PBMCs, or DNA extracted from either of those sample types. Results the study describes overall, beyond this receptor: The amount of clinical and demographic metadata varied by source and participant and was provided uncurated.

The immunoSEQ Assay, a bias-controlled multiplex PCR, was used to amplify TCRbeta CDR3 regions from genomic DNA. In the source study's methods: The number of nucleated cells in each sample was estimated from the amplification of reference gene primers within the assay. To quantify the absolute abundance of each unique TCRbeta CDR3 rearrangement, sequence reads were collapsed and filtered. Productive Simpson clonality was computed per sample as the square root of Simpson's diversity index over productive rearrangements. TCRdb's version of the immuneACCESS table is confined to in-frame rearrangements and falls short of the full clone set. An unresolved V gene accounts for under half of the shortfall where checked; the remainder is of unknown origin. The V and J calls and clone size were taken over from that table, and D and trimming were inferred from the DNA. The sample table shows fewer than 40,000 clones, and over 90% are seen once. Approximately 11% of the sample is held by the ten biggest clonotypes.

Counted from cysteine to phenylalanine, this CDR3 has 13 amino acids. This entry keeps only the CDR3 DNA: 39 bases, framed from base 1. From the germline V gene (reference sequence), CDR1 is SEHNR and CDR2 is FQNEAQ. A distance of 16 bases separates the germline ends of V and J, which lose 6 bases and 10 bases respectively. The specimen was peripheral blood. This chain is built from TRBV7-9 and TRBJ2-1; TRBD2 might be the D gene, on 5 matching bases. This receptor was identified in a human donor in a cohort sampled during active COVID-19. The CDR3 here reads CASSPSGRGEQFF. The bases are TGTGCCAGCAGTCCCAGCGGCCGAGGGGAGCAGTTCTTC.